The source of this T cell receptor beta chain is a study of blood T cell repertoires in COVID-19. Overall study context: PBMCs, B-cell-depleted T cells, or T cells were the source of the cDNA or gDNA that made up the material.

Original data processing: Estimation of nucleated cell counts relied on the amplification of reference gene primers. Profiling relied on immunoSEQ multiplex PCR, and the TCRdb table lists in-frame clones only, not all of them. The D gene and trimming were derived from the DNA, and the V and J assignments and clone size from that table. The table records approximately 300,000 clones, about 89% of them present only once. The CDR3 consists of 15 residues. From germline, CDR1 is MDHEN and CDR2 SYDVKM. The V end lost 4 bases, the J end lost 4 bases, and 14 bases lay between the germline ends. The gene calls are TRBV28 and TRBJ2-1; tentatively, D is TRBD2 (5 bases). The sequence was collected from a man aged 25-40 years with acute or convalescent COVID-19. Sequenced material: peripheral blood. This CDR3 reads CASSWASGGYNEQFF. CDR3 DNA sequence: TGTGCCAGCAGTTGGGCGAGCGGTGGATACAATGAGCAGTTCTTC.